These 10 T cell receptor beta chains were sequenced from one sample in a study of T cell responses to AZD1222 COVID-19 vaccine. Assay: immunoSEQ multiplex PCR; the TCRdb copy retains only in-frame clones and omits some. There are about 60,000 clones in the sample; less than 90% occur only once, and around 7.8% lies in the top ten. The sample in question was peripheral blood, obtained on day 0 of AZD1222 vaccination. All receptors come from an adult in good health.

The chain is built from TRBV19 and TRBJ1-5; 9 nucleotides match TRBD1. Looked up from germline, CDR1 is LNHDA and CDR2 is SQIVND (reference sequence). The CDR3 contains 15 residues. V lost 5 bases, J lost 5 bases, and 7 bases stayed unmatched. CDR3 residues: CASSSRDRDYQPQHF. The CDR3, as DNA: TGTGCCAGTAGTTCCCGGGACAGGGATTATCAGCCCCAGCATTTT.

In DNA form, the CDR3 reads TGCGCCAGCAGCTTAACAGCACACAGCACTGAAGCTTTCTTT. This sequence encodes CASSLTAHSTEAFF. This chain connects TRBV5-1 to TRBJ1-1; D uncertain. The CDR3 extends over 14 amino acids. Trimming took 2 bases from V and 4 from J, leaving 12 bases between them. Looked up from germline, CDR1 is SGHRS and CDR2 is YFSETQ.

The J gene is TRBJ1-5, the V gene TRBV7-9; D is ambiguous. Trimming pared 1 base from V and 9 bases from J, leaving 7 bases between. The CDR3 has 12 amino acids. Germline values: CDR1 SEHNR, CDR2 FQNEAQ (reference sequence). CDR3 loop: CASSLERGPQHF. Here the CDR3 DNA reads TGTGCCAGCAGCTTAGAACGTGGGCCCCAGCATTTT.

The V and J genes are TRBV29-1 and TRBJ1-1; tentative D call: TRBD1 (6 bases). Germline V gene data show CDR1 as SQVTM and CDR2 as ANQGSEA. The length of the CDR3 is 14 residues. Trimming pared 3 bases from V and 1 base from J, leaving 12 bases between. The CDR3 region has the DNA TGCAGCGTTGAGGGGGACACTAAGAACACTGAAGCTTTCTTT. It encodes CSVEGDTKNTEAFF. Together with reference TRBV29-1 and TRBJ1-1, the CDR3 gives the full variable domain: SAVISQKPSRDICQRGTSLTIQCQVDSQVTMMFWYRQQPGQSLTLIATANQGSEATYESGFVIDKFPISRPNLTFSTLTVSNMSPEDSSIYLCSVEGDTKNTEAFFGQGTRLTVV.

The rearrangement joins TRBV7-9 to TRBJ2-7; TRBD2 aligns across 11 bases. The ends lost 5 bases at V and 0 bases at J; junction bases unmatched: 3. This CDR3 spans 15 amino acids. CDR1 is SEHNR and CDR2 is FQNEAQ in the germline V gene (reference sequence). The CDR3, as DNA: TGTGCCAGCAGCCCACTAGCGGGGGCCTCCTACGAGCAGTACTTC. Its translation is CASSPLAGASYEQYF.

The chain links TRBV4-3 to TRBJ1-2; D is unclear. V gave up 0 bases and J gave up 4 bases, with 9 bases separating them. Germline V gene sequence: CDR1 LGHNA, CDR2 YSLEER. The CDR3 length is 14 residues. Written as DNA, the CDR3 is TGCGCCAGCAGCCAAGATGGGAACCTCTATGGCTACACCTTC. Its protein product is CASSQDGNLYGYTF.

Only one count was recorded for this clone. Other DNA sequences in this sample translate to the same CDR3. The chain combines TRBV6-5 with TRBJ2-7; D remains unclear. This CDR3 has 12 residues. The germline V gene has CDR1 MNHEY and CDR2 SVGAGI. The ends were cut back, 5 bases at V and 1 base at J, with 6 bases in the middle. The CDR3 loop reads CASSRGSYEQYF. CDR3 bases: TGTGCCAGCAGTAGAGGTTCCTACGAGCAGTACTTC.

The V call is TRBV5-4, the J call TRBJ1-4, with 7 bases identical to TRBD1. The germline V gene encodes CDR1 SGHNT and CDR2 YYREEE (reference sequence). J was trimmed by 8 bases and V by 4 bases; bases with no gene match: 5. The CDR3 is 13 amino acids. The CDR3 loop is CASSTAGGEKLFF. CDR3 coding DNA: TGTGCCAGCAGCACTGCAGGGGGGGAAAAACTGTTTTTT.

Judged by abundance, this clone is medium-sized. The V and J genes are TRBV2 and TRBJ1-1; D perhaps matches TRBD1 (5 bases). This CDR3 region has 10 residues. V was clipped by 8 bases and J by 12 bases, with 13 bases between them. Germline V gene sequence: CDR1 SNHLY, CDR2 FYNNEI. CDR3 DNA sequence: TGTGCCAGCGGCGGGGGTGTTCCTTTCTTT. It is translated as CASGGGVPFF.

This rearrangement joins TRBV5-1 to TRBJ2-5, with D tentatively TRBD1 (6 bases). Germline V CDR1 and CDR2: SGHRS, YFSETQ. Trimming left V 0 bases short and J 3 bases short, with 12 bases between. The CDR3 is 15 amino acids. CDR3 amino acids: CASSLALDSEETQYF. The CDR3 DNA follows: TGCGCCAGCAGCTTGGCCTTGGACAGTGAAGAGACCCAGTACTTC.